The sequence of this T cell receptor beta chain was determined in a study of CD8 T cells in ankylosing spondylitis. Using quantitative 5'-RACE with molecular barcodes, the authors made TCR beta libraries. From the 5' RACE reads, TCRdb called clonotypes with MiXCR, one entry per CDR3 protein. The sample carries over 450,000 distinct CDR3 sequences, 12% recorded once. Study-level findings and limits: A motif of 8 or 9 highly homologous TCR beta variants was seen as apparently characteristic of ankylosing spondylitis blood. There were earlier reports of some motif variants in reactive arthritis synovial fluid and blood. The disease-linked clones had a CD8+ phenotype and low blood frequencies.

Deletions cut 4 bases from V and 10 bases from J, with 14 bases between. The germline V gene has CDR1 DFQATT and CDR2 SNEGSKA (reference sequence). This CDR3 spans 12 amino acids. This clonotype was seen many times. Its target is unknown. The origin of this receptor is a male donor with ankylosing spondylitis. This rearrangement joins TRBV20-1 to TRBJ2-1; D may correspond to TRBD1 or TRBD2 (5 bases each). The sequencing input was blood, either unsorted or a sorted T cell fraction (not recorded which). CDR3 residues: CSATRTGTEQFF. As DNA, the CDR3 is TGCAGTGCTACCAGGACCGGGACGGAGCAGTTCTTC.